This T cell receptor (beta chain) appears in the sequencing data of a study of T-cell memory formation after mild COVID-19. Overall study context: Clusters of TCRs were largely donor specific.

Study-wide points: Memory sampled before infection contained some responding clones, suggesting cross-reactive memory joined. The main location of contracting CD4+ clones was CM and EM, and that of contracting CD8+ clones was EMRA.

As for this clonotype: Its target is unknown.

Constant-segment primers and 5'RACE yielded cDNA libraries for TCR alpha and TCR beta, each carrying sample barcodes and UMIs. From the 5' RACE reads, TCRdb called clonotypes with MiXCR, one entry per CDR3 protein. Seen here are around 200,000 distinct CDR3 sequences, roughly a tenth observed once, and the top ten hold approximately 2.8%. This CDR3 has 14 residues. Deletions cut 6 bases from V and 2 bases from J, with 13 bases between. Germline lookup yields CDR1 MDHEN and CDR2 SYDVKM. The rearrangement links TRBV28 to TRBJ1-1; D not certain. Sample: PBMCs or a T cell subset sorted from them (not recorded which). This receptor was identified in a man aged 18 to 30 who had mild COVID-19 (a few samples of this study predate the infection). Cell type and time point are not known. The CDR3 loop is CASSQLFRNTEAFF. CDR3 sequence (DNA): TGTGCCAGCAGCCAATTGTTTCGCAACACTGAAGCTTTCTTT.